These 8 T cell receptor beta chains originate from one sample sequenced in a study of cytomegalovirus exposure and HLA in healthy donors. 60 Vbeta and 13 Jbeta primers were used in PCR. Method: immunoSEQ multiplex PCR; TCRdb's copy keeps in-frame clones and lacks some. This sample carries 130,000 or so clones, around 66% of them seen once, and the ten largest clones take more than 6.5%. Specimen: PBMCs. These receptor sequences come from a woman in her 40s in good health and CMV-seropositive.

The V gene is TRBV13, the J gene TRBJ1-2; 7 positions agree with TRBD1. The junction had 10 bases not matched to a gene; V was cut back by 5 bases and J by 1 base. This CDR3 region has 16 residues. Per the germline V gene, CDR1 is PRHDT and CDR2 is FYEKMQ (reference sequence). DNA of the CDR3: TGTGCCAGCAGCCGGAAGGGACAGCGAGTTAACTATGGCTACACCTTC. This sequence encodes CASSRKGQRVNYGYTF.

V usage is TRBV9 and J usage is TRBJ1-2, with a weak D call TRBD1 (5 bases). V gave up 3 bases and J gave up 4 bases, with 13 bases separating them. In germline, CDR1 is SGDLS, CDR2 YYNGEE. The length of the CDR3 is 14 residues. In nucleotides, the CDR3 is TGTGCCAGCAGCGCAACAGGTTTCAGCTATGGCTACACCTTC. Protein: CASSATGFSYGYTF.

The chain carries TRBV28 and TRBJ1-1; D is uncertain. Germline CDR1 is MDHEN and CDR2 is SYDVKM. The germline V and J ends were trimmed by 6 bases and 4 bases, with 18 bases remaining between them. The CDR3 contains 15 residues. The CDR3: CASRPGWVLSTEAFF. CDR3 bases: TGTGCCAGCAGGCCCGGGTGGGTCCTATCCACTGAAGCTTTCTTT. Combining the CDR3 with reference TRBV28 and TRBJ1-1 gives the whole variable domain DVKVTQSSRYLVKRTGEKVFLECVQDMDHENMFWYRQDPGLGLRLIYFSYDVKMKEKGDIPEGYSVSREKKERFSLILESASTNQTSMYLCASRPGWVLSTEAFFGQGTRLTVV.

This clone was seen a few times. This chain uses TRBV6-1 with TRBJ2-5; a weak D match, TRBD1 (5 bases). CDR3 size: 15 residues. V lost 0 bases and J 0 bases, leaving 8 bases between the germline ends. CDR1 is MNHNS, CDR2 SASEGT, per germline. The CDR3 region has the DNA TGTGCCAGCAGTGAAGCCCAGGGAAACCAAGAGACCCAGTACTTC. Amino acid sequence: CASSEAQGNQETQYF.

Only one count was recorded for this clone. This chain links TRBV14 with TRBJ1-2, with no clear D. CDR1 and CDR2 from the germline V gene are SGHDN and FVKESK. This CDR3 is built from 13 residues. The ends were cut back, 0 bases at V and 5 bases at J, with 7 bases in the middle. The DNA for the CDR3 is TGTGCCAGCAGCCAAGATTGGCCTTATGGCTACACCTTC. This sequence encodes CASSQDWPYGYTF.

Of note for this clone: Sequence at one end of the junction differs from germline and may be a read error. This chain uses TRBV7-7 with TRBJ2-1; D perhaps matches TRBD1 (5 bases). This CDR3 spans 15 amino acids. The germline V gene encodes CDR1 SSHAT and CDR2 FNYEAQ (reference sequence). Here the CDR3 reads CASSLGPGPYNEQFF. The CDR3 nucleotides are TGTGCTAGCAGCTTAGGTCCAGGGCCCTACAATGAGCAGTTCTTC.

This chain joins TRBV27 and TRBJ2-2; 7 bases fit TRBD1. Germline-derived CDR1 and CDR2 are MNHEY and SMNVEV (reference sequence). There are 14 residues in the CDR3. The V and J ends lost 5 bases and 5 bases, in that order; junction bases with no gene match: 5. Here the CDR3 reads CASSLKTGTGELFF. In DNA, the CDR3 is TGTGCCAGCAGTCTTAAGACAGGGACCGGGGAGCTGTTTTTT.

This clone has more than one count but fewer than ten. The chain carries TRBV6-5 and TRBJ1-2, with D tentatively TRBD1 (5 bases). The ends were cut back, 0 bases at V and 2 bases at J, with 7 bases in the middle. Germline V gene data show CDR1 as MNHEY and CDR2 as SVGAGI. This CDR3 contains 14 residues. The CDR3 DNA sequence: TGTGCCAGCAGTTACTCGTACAGGAACTATGGCTACACCTTC. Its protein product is CASSYSYRNYGYTF.